This T cell receptor (beta chain) derives from a study of neurological immune-mediated disorders. The cell input for sorted libraries was about 960,000, and those cells were CD4+ or CD8+ T cells. By 5'RACE with 10-nucleotide random UMIs, the cDNA was made. TCRdb used MiXCR to reprocess the 5' RACE reads, holding one entry per CDR3 protein. This sample has 40,000 to 55,000 distinct CDR3 sequences; over 4.5% occur once, and the top ten carry less than 1.5%. There are many counts of this clonotype. As yet, its antigen is unknown. At one boundary the junction diverges from the germline segment, which might be a read error. Study outcomes and limitations: Levels of TCR clonal expansion peaked in HTLV-1-associated myelopathy and reached their lowest in multiple sclerosis, under those of healthy controls.

Germline loops: CDR1 MDHEN, CDR2 SYDVKM. The CDR3 runs to 10 residues. Sequenced sample: CD4+ T cells from blood. This chain connects TRBV28 to TRBJ1-2, with D possibly matching TRBD1 (5 bases). The TCR was taken from a woman in her late teens or twenties with multiple sclerosis. CDR3 in DNA: TGTGCCAGCGGTGACGCCGGGGACTCCTTC. Its translation: CASGDAGDSF.